Listed below are T cell receptor beta chains from one sample, sequenced in a study of cytomegalovirus exposure and HLA in healthy donors. TCRdb keeps only in-frame clones here, not all; method: immunoSEQ multiplex PCR. Of 110,000 or so clones listed, over 70% are singletons. The sample comprised PBMCs. Source of these receptors: a man aged 40-50 years in good health and CMV-seronegative. The CDR3 runs from the conserved cysteine through the conserved F or W. A D gene is named only where the DNA matches it firmly. Part of the rows lack a size; the others show once, few, many or a class for expanded clones.

cdr3_aa,cdr3_nt,clone_size,v_call,j_call,d_call
CASGDGFQPQHF,TGTGCCAGCGGCGACGGGTTTCAGCCCCAGCATTTT,-,TRBV6-6,TRBJ1-5,-
CASSQERGMVEAFF,TGTGCCAGCAGCCAAGAAAGGGGGATGGTTGAAGCTTTCTTT,few,TRBV14,TRBJ1-1,-
CSSRNTPGSYLRQETQYF,TGTTCCAGCAGAAATACCCCCGGGTCATACCTTCGGCAAGAGACCCAGTACTTC,once,TRBV7-9,TRBJ2-5,-
CASTLTGGTYEQYF,TGTGCCAGTACGCTGACGGGAGGGACCTACGAGCAGTACTTC,-,TRBV19,TRBJ2-7,TRBD2
CASSQDRGRDF,TGCGCCAGCAGCCAAGATAGGGGGAGAGATTTT,-,TRBV4-1,TRBJ2-3,-
CASTRDRDYGYTF,TGTGCCAGCACCCGGGACAGGGACTATGGCTACACCTTC,-,TRBV6-5,TRBJ1-2,TRBD1
CASRPGLTPETQYF,TGTGCCAGCAGACCGGGACTTACCCCAGAGACCCAGTACTTC,-,TRBV7-2,TRBJ2-5,-
CASSYGAGAHEQYF,TGTGCCAGCAGTTATGGAGCGGGAGCCCACGAGCAGTACTTC,-,TRBV6-5,TRBJ2-7,TRBD2
CASSLQENYGYTF,TGTGCCAGCAGTCTACAGGAAAACTATGGCTACACCTTC,-,TRBV6-5,TRBJ1-2,-
CATWGGAGHQETQYF,TGTGCCACATGGGGGGGCGCAGGGCACCAAGAGACCCAGTACTTC,once,TRBV27,TRBJ2-5,-
CASSPSGQGRTFF,TGTGCCAGCAGCCCCTCCGGACAGGGGCGAACTTTCTTT,-,TRBV5-4,TRBJ1-1,TRBD1
CASSGQGFGNSPLHF,TGTGCCAGCAGCGGACAGGGATTCGGGAATTCACCCCTCCACTTT,-,TRBV7-3,TRBJ1-6,TRBD1
CASSYLTGATEAFF,TGTGCCAGCAGTTACCTCACAGGGGCCACTGAAGCTTTCTTT,-,TRBV27,TRBJ1-1,TRBD1
CASSPGFRLTNTGELFF,TGTGCCAGCTCACCAGGGTTCCGACTTACGAACACCGGGGAGCTGTTTTTT,-,TRBV18,TRBJ2-2,-
CASSRTGGFDTYEQYF,TGTGCCAGCAGCCGGACAGGGGGCTTTGATACCTACGAGCAGTACTTC,-,TRBV7-6,TRBJ2-7,TRBD1
CASTPMYAGGYEQYF,TGTGCCAGCACCCCGATGTACGCAGGGGGGTACGAGCAGTACTTC,-,TRBV27,TRBJ2-7,-
CASSPGTGTSYEQYF,TGTGCCAGCAGCCCCGGGACAGGGACATCCTACGAGCAGTACTTC,-,TRBV6-6,TRBJ2-7,TRBD1
CAVQGAITDTQYF,TGTGCCGTTCAAGGGGCTATCACAGATACGCAGTATTTT,-,TRBV7-9,TRBJ2-3,-
CAISEGDISYEQYF,TGTGCCATCAGTGAGGGTGACATCTCCTACGAGCAGTACTTC,-,TRBV10-3,TRBJ2-7,-
CASSAWTGKETQYF,TGTGCCAGCAGCGCCTGGACAGGGAAGGAGACCCAGTACTTC,-,TRBV11-3,TRBJ2-5,TRBD1
CASRRGSGGNEQYF,TGTGCCAGCAGGCGCGGGTCCGGTGGCAACGAGCAGTACTTC,-,TRBV6-5,TRBJ2-7,-
CASSQDATGRFGNQPQHF,TGCGCCAGCAGCCAAGATGCGACAGGGAGGTTCGGGAATCAGCCCCAGCATTTT,-,TRBV4-1,TRBJ1-5,TRBD1
CASSFFPRGGYTF,TGTGCCAGCAGTTTTTTTCCCCGAGGGGGCTACACCTTC,-,TRBV27,TRBJ1-2,-
CASSLAGTGELFF,TGTGCCAGCAGCTTAGCCGGCACCGGGGAGCTGTTTTTT,-,TRBV7-9,TRBJ2-2,-
CSVEGGGAEAFF,TGCAGCGTTGAAGGAGGGGGAGCTGAAGCTTTCTTT,-,TRBV29-1,TRBJ1-1,-
CASSLVGTSGTLADTQYF,TGTGCCAGCAGCTTAGTTGGGACTAGCGGGACCCTGGCAGATACGCAGTATTTT,-,TRBV7-9,TRBJ2-3,TRBD2
CASSPNSPGTGEQYF,TGTGCCAGCTCACCAAACAGCCCAGGGACTGGCGAGCAGTACTTC,many,TRBV18,TRBJ2-7,-
CASSSQSRATGELFF,TGTGCCAGCAGTTCCCAATCCAGGGCCACCGGGGAGCTGTTTTTT,-,TRBV28,TRBJ2-2,-
CASSGDRFNEKLFF,TGTGCCAGCAGTGGAGACAGATTTAATGAAAAACTGTTTTTT,-,TRBV2,TRBJ1-4,-
CASGLMDRPNYGYTF,TGTGCTAGTGGTTTGATGGACAGACCTAACTATGGCTACACCTTC,-,TRBV12-5,TRBJ1-2,-
CASSLEGLSTDTQYF,TGTGCCAGCAGCTTAGAGGGACTGAGCACAGATACGCAGTATTTT,-,TRBV11-3,TRBJ2-3,-
CASHIRGEGGNQPQHF,TGTGCCAGCCACATTAGGGGGGAGGGTGGCAATCAGCCCCAGCATTTT,-,TRBV28,TRBJ1-5,-
CASSIAGGRGNEQFF,TGTGCCAGTAGTATAGCGGGAGGCCGGGGGAATGAGCAGTTCTTC,-,TRBV19,TRBJ2-1,TRBD2
CASTLGSSYNEQFF,TGTGCCAGCACCCTAGGGAGCTCCTACAATGAGCAGTTCTTC,once,TRBV28,TRBJ2-1,-
CASSPGGNQPQHF,TGTGCCAGCTCACCAGGGGGGAACCAGCCCCAGCATTTT,-,TRBV18,TRBJ1-5,-
CATQTRTSGSYNEQFF,TGTGCCACCCAGACACGGACTAGCGGGTCTTACAATGAGCAGTTCTTC,-,TRBV28,TRBJ2-1,TRBD2
CASSQDVYTIYF,TGCGCCAGCAGCCAAGATGTATACACCATATATTTT,once,TRBV4-1,TRBJ1-3,-
CATATTTGGRSPGELFF,TGTGCCACTGCCACCACAACAGGGGGACGTTCTCCCGGGGAGCTGTTTTTT,-,TRBV11-2,TRBJ2-2,TRBD1
CASSRLAGGLGGDTQYF,TGTGCCAGCAGCCGACTAGCGGGGGGCCTAGGGGGAGATACGCAGTATTTT,-,TRBV9,TRBJ2-3,TRBD2
CASSQTESHTEAFF,TGTGCCAGCAGCCAGACAGAAAGCCACACTGAAGCTTTCTTT,-,TRBV11-1,TRBJ1-1,-
CASNGAGAQNTEAFF,TGTGCCAGCAACGGGGCAGGGGCACAAAACACTGAAGCTTTCTTT,-,TRBV27,TRBJ1-1,-
CASSRPGQGTYGYTF,TGTGCCAGTAGTCGCCCGGGACAGGGGACCTATGGCTACACCTTC,-,TRBV19,TRBJ1-2,TRBD1